This TCR beta chain came from a study of T-cell memory formation after mild COVID-19 (dated by TCRdb to the early 2020s). Looking at the study overall: TCR sequence clusters from the two donors were found to be largely donor specific. In a couple of donors, T-cell clones that expanded and contracted after mild COVID-19 were followed by sequencing TCRalpha and TCRbeta repertoires longitudinally. The cohort comprised two young, previously healthy adult volunteers, one female and one male.

General study outcomes and caveats: Some responding clones were detected in pre-infection memory, which suggested that pre-existing cross-reactive memory T cells had joined the SARS-CoV-2 response. From day 15 to 85, contracting clones showed balanced CD4/CD8 phenotypes, whereas a second wave of clones that expanded from day 15 to 37 leaned towards CD4+. SARS-CoV-2 specificity of the second-wave clones peaking on day 37 was not confirmed. Contracting CD4+ clones turned up mainly in the CM and EM memory subsets, whereas EMRA was where CD8+ clones were enriched. Only two mild cases were covered by the study, and larger cohorts that include severe cases with pre-infection samples were considered necessary.

Spanning cysteine to phenylalanine, the CDR3 consists of 15 amino acids. Only CDR3 DNA remains: 45 bases, in frame from the first base. V trim: 3 bases; J trim: 1 base; unmatched bases: 3. In the case of this clonotype: Its target antigen remains unknown. No base quality information exists; no much larger clone differs at one position.

TCRdb names Illumina NovaSeq 6000 as the instrument used. TCRalpha and TCRbeta cDNA libraries were built by 5'RACE with constant-segment primers, adding sample barcodes and unique molecular identifiers. Trizol reagent was used to extract RNA from every sample. Library amplification was performed in two PCR steps, and a second sample barcode and Illumina TruSeq adapters were introduced in the second step. Sequencing of libraries was performed on an Illumina NovaSeq with 2 x 150 bp paired-end reads. Regarding the original processing steps: Demultiplexing of reads and collapsing into UMI-guided consensus sequences were performed with migec v1.2.7. Using mixcr v2.1.11, the UMI consensuses were aligned to TRA and TRB V and J templates and assembled into clonotypes. Expanded or contracted clonotypes were those called significant by both edgeR and NoisET, with noise models trained on biological replicates. For edgeR calls, the thresholds were a false discovery rate-adjusted p below 0.01 and a log2 fold-change of 1. As an exploratory analysis of dynamics, max-normalized trajectories of the 1000 most abundant clonotypes were examined with PCA combined with hierarchical clustering. Separately sequenced CD4+ and CD8+ repertoires were used to assign a CD4 or CD8 phenotype to each responding clone. TCRdb reprocessed the public reads (quality trimming at Q25 with fastp, clone calling with MiXCR) and kept in-frame beta chains. Here each entry gathers all rows of one CDR3 protein and keeps the most common genes and DNA. None of the V and J calls come from the authors' own analysis; TCRdb made them. The sample table shows some 190,000 distinct CDR3 sequences, and about 16% are seen once. The ten top clones hold 2.4% of the sample.

Ficoll-Paque density gradient centrifugation was the method used to isolate PBMCs. The sequence came from an adult woman who had mild COVID-19 (a few samples of this study predate the infection). The sample titles of this study are shuffled in the database, so cell type and time point are left out; the donor was told from shared clones. Sequences were obtained from PBMCs or a T cell subset sorted from them (not recorded which). The sequence joins TRBV12-3 or TRBV12-4 to TRBJ2-5, and 9 junction bases match TRBD2. This receptor has the CDR3 CASSLRGGFQETQYF. The DNA sequence follows: TGTGCCAGCAGTTTGCGGGGGGGTTTCCAAGAGACCCAGTACTTC.